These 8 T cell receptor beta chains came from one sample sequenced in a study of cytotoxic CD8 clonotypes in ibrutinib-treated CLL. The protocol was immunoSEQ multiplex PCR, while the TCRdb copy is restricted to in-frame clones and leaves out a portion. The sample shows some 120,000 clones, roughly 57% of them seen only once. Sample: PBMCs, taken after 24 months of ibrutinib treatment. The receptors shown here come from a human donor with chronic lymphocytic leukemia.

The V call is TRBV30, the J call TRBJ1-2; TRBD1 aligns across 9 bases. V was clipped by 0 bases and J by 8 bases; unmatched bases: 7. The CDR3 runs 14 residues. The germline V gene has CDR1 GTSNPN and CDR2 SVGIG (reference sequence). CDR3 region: CAWSVGQGFGGYTF. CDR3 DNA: TGTGCCTGGAGTGTCGGACAGGGGTTTGGAGGCTACACCTTC.

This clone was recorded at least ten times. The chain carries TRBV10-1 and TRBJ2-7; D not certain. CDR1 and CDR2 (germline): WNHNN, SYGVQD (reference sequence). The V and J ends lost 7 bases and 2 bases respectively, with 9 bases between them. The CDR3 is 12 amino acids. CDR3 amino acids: CASNKTTYEQYF. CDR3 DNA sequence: TGCGCCAGCAATAAAACTACCTACGAGCAGTACTTC.

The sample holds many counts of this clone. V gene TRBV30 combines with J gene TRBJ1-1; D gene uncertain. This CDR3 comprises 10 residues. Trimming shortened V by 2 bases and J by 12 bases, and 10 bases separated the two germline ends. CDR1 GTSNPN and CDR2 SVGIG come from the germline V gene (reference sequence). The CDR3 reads CAWSRGWTFF. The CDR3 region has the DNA TGTGCCTGGAGTCGGGGTTGGACTTTCTTT.

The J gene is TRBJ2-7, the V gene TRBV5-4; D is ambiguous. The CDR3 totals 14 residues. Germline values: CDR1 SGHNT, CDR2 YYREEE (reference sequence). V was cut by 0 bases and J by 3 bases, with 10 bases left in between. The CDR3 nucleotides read TGTGCCAGCAGCTTGGTCCCCTACGTCTACGAGCAGTACTTC. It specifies CASSLVPYVYEQYF.

CDR3 DNA: TGTGCCAGCTCAGCTCAGGCTACCGGGACAGGGACAGATACGCAGTATTTT. Protein sequence: CASSAQATGTGTDTQYF. The chain is built from TRBV18 and TRBJ2-3; 9 bases agree with TRBD1. The V gene's germline CDR1 is KGHSH and CDR2 LQKENI. CDR3 length: 17 amino acids. V shed 5 bases and J 3 bases; nucleotides not matched to a gene: 12.

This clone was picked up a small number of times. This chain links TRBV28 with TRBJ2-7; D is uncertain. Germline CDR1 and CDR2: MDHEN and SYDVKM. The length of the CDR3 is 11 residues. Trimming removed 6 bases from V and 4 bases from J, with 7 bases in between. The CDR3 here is CASSPRYEQYF. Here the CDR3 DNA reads TGTGCCAGCAGCCCTCGGTACGAGCAGTACTTC.

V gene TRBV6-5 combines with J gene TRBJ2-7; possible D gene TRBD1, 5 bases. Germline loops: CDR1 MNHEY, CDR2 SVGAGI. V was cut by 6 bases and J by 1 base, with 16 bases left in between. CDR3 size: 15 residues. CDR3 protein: CASSGLTALSYEQYF. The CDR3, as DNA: TGTGCCAGCAGCGGTTTGACAGCCTTGTCCTACGAGCAGTACTTC.

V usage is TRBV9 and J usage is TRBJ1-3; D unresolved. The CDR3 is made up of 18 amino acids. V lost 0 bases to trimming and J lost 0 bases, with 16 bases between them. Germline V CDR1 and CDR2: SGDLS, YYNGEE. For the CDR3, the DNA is TGTGCCAGCAGCGTAGTAGGTGGGGTCAGTCACTCTGGAAACACCATATATTTT. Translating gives CASSVVGGVSHSGNTIYF.